This entry lists 15 T cell receptor beta chains sequenced from one sample in a study of blood T cell repertoires in COVID-19. Assay used: immunoSEQ multiplex PCR; TCRdb lists only in-frame clones, some missing. Found here are fewer than 200,000 clones, roughly 93% of them singletons; the top ten hold almost 5%. The sequencing sample was made of peripheral blood. These receptor sequences come from a man aged 18-30 years with COVID-19, enrolled during active disease.

This clone appeared once. V gene TRBV19 combines with J gene TRBJ1-5; unclear D gene. CDR1 and CDR2 (germline): LNHDA, SQIVND (reference sequence). The V end was cut by 4 bases, the J end by 0 bases, with 7 bases between. The length of the CDR3 is 14 residues. The DNA of the CDR3 is TGTGCCAGTAGTACCGAGCTTAGCAATCAGCCCCAGCATTTT. Translation: CASSTELSNQPQHF.

The chain carries TRBV19 and TRBJ2-1; TRBD2 matches 8 bases. The ends lost 5 bases at V and 0 bases at J; junction bases unmatched: 6. Germline CDR1 reads LNHDA; CDR2 reads SQIVND (reference sequence). This CDR3 spans 16 amino acids. CDR3 protein: CASSRGLASSYNEQFF. The CDR3 DNA is TGTGCCAGTAGTCGCGGACTAGCAAGCTCCTACAATGAGCAGTTCTTC.

The chain couples TRBV11-2 to TRBJ1-1; D is uncertain. V was pared by 6 bases and J by 4 bases, with 12 bases between. From germline, CDR1 is SGHAT and CDR2 FQNNGV. The CDR3 extends over 13 amino acids. The CDR3 protein is CASSGQLSTEAFF. The DNA for the CDR3 is TGTGCCAGCAGTGGGCAGCTTAGCACTGAAGCTTTCTTT.

The chain employs TRBV4-3 and TRBJ2-2; 9 bases map to TRBD2. This CDR3 has 18 residues. V trimming: 3 bases; J trimming: 0 bases; junction bases outside the gene matches: 8. CDR1 and CDR2 (germline): LGHNA, YSLEER. The CDR3 bases are TGCGCCAGCAGCCACCTACTAGCGGGTGATACGAACACCGGGGAGCTGTTTTTT. Protein product: CASSHLLAGDTNTGELFF.

The chain has TRBV19 and TRBJ2-7; 7 bases are a match to TRBD1. The CDR3 length is 15 residues. CDR1 LNHDA and CDR2 SQIVND come from the germline V gene (reference sequence). V shed 1 base and J 3 bases; nucleotides not matched to a gene: 6. The CDR3 loop is CASSIGLDRIYEQYF. As DNA, the CDR3 is TGTGCCAGTAGTATAGGTCTGGACAGGATCTACGAGCAGTACTTC.

This clone was detected once. V usage is TRBV13 and J usage is TRBJ1-2; the D gene is possibly TRBD1 (6 bases). This CDR3 is 17 amino acids long. In germline, CDR1 is PRHDT, CDR2 FYEKMQ (reference sequence). The V gene lost 4 bases and the J gene lost 4 bases, with 22 bases spanning the gap. The CDR3 protein is CASSSRLAMDSSYGYTF. As DNA, the CDR3 is TGTGCCAGCAGCTCCCGCCTAGCCATGGACAGTTCCTATGGCTACACCTTC.

The chain is built from TRBV18 and TRBJ1-1, with TRBD1 matching over 7 bases. With V trimmed by 3 bases and J by 3 bases, 7 bases remained unmatched. In germline, CDR1 is KGHSH, CDR2 LQKENI. This CDR3 contains 15 residues. The chain's CDR3 is CASSPGGRGDTEAFF. The CDR3 bases are TGTGCCAGCTCACCGGGTGGCAGGGGGGACACTGAAGCTTTCTTT.

This clone was detected only once. The chain couples TRBV30 to TRBJ1-5; D possibly corresponds to TRBD1 (5 bases). This CDR3 has 14 amino acids. With 0 bases removed from V and 2 bases from J, the gap between germline ends came to 8 bases. Germline-derived CDR1 and CDR2 are GTSNPN and SVGIG (reference sequence). The CDR3 nucleotides read TGTGCCTGGAGTGTAAACAGGCGCAATCAGCCCCAGCATTTT. Translation gives CAWSVNRRNQPQHF.

Concerning this clone: The junction and the germline gene differ at one end; a read error may be behind it. This sample includes further DNA sequences coding for the same CDR3. This rearrangement joins TRBV7-7 to TRBJ2-2, with TRBD2 as a possible D gene (5 bases). The germline CDR1 and CDR2 sequences are SSHAT and FNYEAQ (reference sequence). The CDR3 has 13 residues. The CDR3 loop is CASSLGVGGELFF. CDR3 nucleotide sequence: TGTGCTAGCAGCCTGGGAGTGGGCGGGGAGCTGTTTTTT.

The V and J genes are TRBV2 and TRBJ2-4, with D perhaps TRBD2 (6 bases). The length of the CDR3 is 14 residues. The germline V gene has CDR1 SNHLY and CDR2 FYNNEI. V lost 6 bases, J lost 6 bases, and 15 bases lay in between. The DNA of the CDR3 is TGTGCCAGCAGGGCGCGGGGTTCAGGAAACATTCAGTACTTC. Translation gives CASRARGSGNIQYF.

This chain links TRBV7-9 with TRBJ2-7, with 15 bases matching TRBD2. From germline, CDR1 is SEHNR and CDR2 FQNEAQ (reference sequence). This CDR3 has 16 residues. The V segment lost 11 bases and the J segment 3 bases; nucleotides outside the gene matches: 11. CDR3 protein: CAGGGLAGGQDYEQYF. The DNA for the CDR3 is TGTGCCGGAGGGGGACTAGCGGGAGGCCAGGACTACGAGCAGTACTTC.

The rearrangement joins TRBV19 to TRBJ2-2; 7 bases map to TRBD1. This CDR3 spans 15 amino acids. Per germline, CDR1 LNHDA and CDR2 SQIVND (reference sequence). V gave up 6 bases and J gave up 3 bases; unmatched junction bases: 7. The chain's CDR3 is CASSEGATYTGELFF. The CDR3 DNA reads TGTGCCAGTAGCGAGGGGGCGACCTACACCGGGGAGCTGTTTTTT. Using reference TRBV19 and TRBJ2-2 for the parts outside the CDR3, the full variable domain is DGGITQSPKYLFRKEGQNVTLSCEQNLNHDAMYWYRQDPGQGLRLIYYSQIVNDFQKGDIAEGYSVSREKKESFPLTVTSAQKNPTAFYLCASSEGATYTGELFFGEGSRLTVL.

V gene TRBV29-1 combines with J gene TRBJ1-1; D perhaps matches TRBD1 (6 bases). CDR1 is SQVTM, CDR2 ANQGSEA, per germline. This CDR3 is built from 13 residues. V lost 1 base, J lost 1 base, and 7 bases lay in between. The CDR3: CSVEGGPNTEAFF. The CDR3, as DNA: TGCAGCGTTGAAGGGGGGCCGAACACTGAAGCTTTCTTT.

This chain joins TRBV6-1 and TRBJ1-2; no reliable D call. This CDR3 has 15 residues. Germline CDR1 MNHNS, CDR2 SASEGT. Trimming took off 2 bases at V and 4 bases at J, with 14 bases between the two ends. The CDR3 DNA follows: TGTGCCAGCAGTGAAAGCCTGCCAGGCTTCTATGGCTACACCTTC. Its protein product is CASSESLPGFYGYTF.

V gene TRBV6-1 combines with J gene TRBJ2-7; 10 bases match TRBD2. The J segment lost 0 bases and the V segment lost 3 bases, leaving 2 bases of the junction unmatched. Germline CDR1 is MNHNS and CDR2 is SASEGT. The CDR3 spans 15 residues. CDR3: CASSEGLASSYEQYF. The CDR3 DNA is TGTGCCAGCAGTGAGGGACTAGCGAGCTCCTACGAGCAGTACTTC.